The subject of this entry is one TCR beta chain. Its antigen is as yet unknown. Deletions cut 7 bases from V and 1 base from J, with 4 bases between. Germline-derived CDR1 and CDR2 are MDHEN and SYDVKM. The CDR3 length is 12 residues. The sample is drawn from a study of T cells in Graves' hyperthyroidism and ophthalmopathy. Regarding the study as a whole: Most clonotypes that expanded in the thyroid above 0.001 also showed up in blood.

Each 10 ml fresh peripheral blood draw supplied the PBMCs. Amplification of TCR beta CDR3 regions was performed using RNA transcripts as template. In the first-round RT-PCR of the TCR CDR3, the HTBI primer set was used. TCRdb re-called the multiplex PCR reads through MiXCR, storing one row per CDR3 protein. This table holds around 300,000 distinct CDR3 sequences, approximately 15% found once. The receptor was derived from a woman in her 30s with Graves' hyperthyroidism. V usage is TRBV28 and J usage is TRBJ2-2; D gene ambiguous. Sequencing used blood. CDR3 region: CASNENTGELFF. The CDR3, as DNA: TGTGCCAGCAACGAGAACACCGGGGAGCTGTTTTTT.